This T cell receptor beta chain came from a study of identical twins. One entry per CDR3 protein, called by TCRdb with MiXCR from the 5' RACE reads. Altogether approximately 680,000 distinct CDR3 sequences are present, less than 9% being singletons, with the ten largest covering around 1.6%. Germline loops: CDR1 ENHRY, CDR2 SYGVKD. V lost 2 bases and J lost 12; bases outside the gene matches: 11. The CDR3 spans 16 residues. The same data also contributed to another study, on yellow fever vaccine responses in identical twins.

The source material was PBMCs. This receptor was obtained from a woman aged 18-29 years in good health. This chain joins TRBV10-3 and TRBJ2-1; TRBD1 matches 12 bases. The CDR3 DNA reads TGTGCCATCAGTGAGGACCCGGGACAGGGGGCCATTCCGCAGTTCTTC. Amino acid sequence: CAISEDPGQGAIPQFF.